Sequencing of this T cell receptor beta chain was carried out in a study of shared clonotypes between healthy human individuals. Study findings and constraints: Blood was the only sampled material, and tissue repertoires likely differ.

A remark on this clone: The antigen is unknown.

The authors sequenced unsorted PBMC DNA on ten immunoSEQ deep assay plates. Libraries were prepared by immunoSEQ multiplex PCR; TCRdb keeps only in-frame clonotypes and omits some of them. Of hundreds of thousands of clones listed, roughly 79% are singletons. CDR3 length equals 14 residues. CDR1 and CDR2 (germline): SGDLS, YYNGEE. Between the trimmed V and J ends, which lost 0 bases and 8 bases, there was a span of 11 bases. This TCR was sampled from a woman in her thirties or forties in good health. Some clones in this sample may be carry-over from other donors' samples. The specimen was PBMCs. V is TRBV9 and J is TRBJ1-4; D is unresolved. CDR3 region: CASSVGFGLEKLFF. The DNA for the CDR3 is TGTGCCAGCAGCGTAGGGTTTGGATTAGAAAAACTGTTTTTT.